Listed below are T cell receptor beta chains from one sample, sequenced in a study of cytomegalovirus exposure and HLA in healthy donors. The method was immunoSEQ multiplex PCR; TCRdb's version includes in-frame clones alone and lacks a portion of them. The sample carries around 130,000 clones, over 75% recorded once. The sample consisted of PBMCs. The source of these receptors is a boy aged 5-17 years in good health and CMV-seronegative. The CDR3 runs from the conserved cysteine through the conserved F or W. D genes are given only for firm matches. Where a row states a size, it is once, few, many or the class of an expanded clone; other rows omit it.

V,J,size,D,DNA,CDR3
TRBV10-1,TRBJ2-3,NA,TRBD2,TGCGCCAGTGGCGAAGTGGGAATTACGGGAGGGCGGGAGAACCGCACAGATACGCAGTATTTT,CASGEVGITGGRENRTDTQYF
TRBV7-2,TRBJ1-3,NA,NA,TGTGCCAGCAGCTTAACAGGAAACACCATATATTTT,CASSLTGNTIYF
TRBV7-9,TRBJ2-1,NA,TRBD1,TGTGCCAGCAGCACCCACAGGGGAATTAAGATCTATGAGCAGTTCTTC,CASSTHRGIKIYEQFF
TRBV7-6,TRBJ1-1,few,NA,TGTGCCAGCAGCTTGGGGGGGCTGGCTGAAGCTTTCTTT,CASSLGGLAEAFF
TRBV6-4,TRBJ2-1,NA,TRBD2,TGTGCCAGTACGACTAGCGGGAGCCCCTCCTACAATGAGCAGTTCTTC,CASTTSGSPSYNEQFF
TRBV9,TRBJ2-1,NA,TRBD2,TGTGCCAGCAGCGCCTCAGCGGGGGGGAATGAGCAGTTCTTC,CASSASAGGNEQFF
TRBV7-3,TRBJ2-1,NA,NA,TGTGCCAGCAGCTTAGGCGGGAAGAGCTCCTACAATGAGCAGTTCTTC,CASSLGGKSSYNEQFF
TRBV5-4,TRBJ2-3,NA,NA,TGTGCCAGCAGCCGTGGACAGGAGGGGGGTACTACGCAGTATTTT,CASSRGQEGGTTQYF
TRBV27,TRBJ2-1,NA,NA,TGTGCCAGCAGTTTTTCGGGTCATGAGCAGTTCTTC,CASSFSGHEQFF
TRBV6-1,TRBJ1-5,NA,NA,TGTGCCAGCACCGAGCCCCCAGGCTCCAATCAGCCCCAGCATTTT,CASTEPPGSNQPQHF
TRBV4-1,TRBJ1-3,few,NA,TGCGCCAGCAGCCAGGCAGTCTCTGGAAACACCATATATTTT,CASSQAVSGNTIYF
TRBV19,TRBJ2-7,NA,TRBD1,TGTGCCAGTAGTAGCGGGACAGGGTATTCCTACGAGCAGTACTTC,CASSSGTGYSYEQYF
TRBV27,TRBJ2-1,NA,TRBD2,TGTGCCAGCAGTTTATACTCTAGCGGGGGGTACAATGAGCAGTTCTTC,CASSLYSSGGYNEQFF
TRBV10-3,TRBJ1-1,NA,TRBD1,TGTGCCATCACCCAAACCAGACAGGGGAAGGTGAACACTGAAGCTTTCTTT,CAITQTRQGKVNTEAFF
TRBV7-6,TRBJ2-7,once,NA,TGTGCCAGCAGCTCCCAGGACTACGAGCAGTACTTC,CASSSQDYEQYF
TRBV6-5,TRBJ1-1,NA,NA,TGTGCCAGCAATTTCGGGGGGGTTTTCACTGAAGCTTTCTTT,CASNFGGVFTEAFF
TRBV6-5,TRBJ1-5,NA,NA,TGTGCCAGCAGTTACCGGCAGGGCGGGGGGCCCCAGCATTTT,CASSYRQGGGPQHF